This is a list of T cell receptor beta chains from one sample in a study of T cell changes during pregnancy in multiple sclerosis. Assay: immunoSEQ multiplex PCR; the TCRdb copy retains only in-frame clones and omits some. The sample holds about 40,000 clones, 80% to 95% seen once. The starting material was CD4+ T cells from peripheral blood mononuclear cells, obtained in the third trimester of pregnancy. The receptors derive from a female donor with multiple sclerosis, enrolled in a pregnancy study. Each CDR3 is given without its conserved first and last residue. Fields, in order: V gene, D gene, CDR3 protein. D genes are given only for firm matches.

v_gene: TRBV30
d_gene: TRBD2
CDR3aa: AWSTLAGTYEQY

v_gene: TRBV9
d_gene: -
CDR3aa: ASSVTIRIGELF

v_gene: TRBV27
d_gene: -
CDR3aa: ASLSLRGDGYT

v_gene: TRBV5-5
d_gene: -
CDR3aa: ASSPLPRSSYEQY

v_gene: TRBV6-6
d_gene: -
CDR3aa: ASSPGRINSGNTIY

v_gene: TRBV6-5
d_gene: TRBD1
CDR3aa: ASSYRQGDYGYT

v_gene: TRBV30
d_gene: -
CDR3aa: AWRRYSYEQY

v_gene: TRBV5-8
d_gene: TRBD2
CDR3aa: ASSQGTSGRKLGEQY

v_gene: TRBV27
d_gene: TRBD2
CDR3aa: ASSFVLAGGTGELF

v_gene: TRBV7-8
d_gene: TRBD2
CDR3aa: ASSLGTSGSPSQIREQY

v_gene: TRBV28
d_gene: TRBD1
CDR3aa: ASSLAGGGTQY

v_gene: TRBV29-1
d_gene: -
CDR3aa: SVGKQGIYEQY

v_gene: TRBV5-1
d_gene: -
CDR3aa: ASSLDRTDEAF

v_gene: TRBV2
d_gene: -
CDR3aa: ASSRGAYEQY

v_gene: TRBV2
d_gene: -
CDR3aa: ASTRGGVQNTEAF